This T cell receptor beta chain was captured by sequencing in a study of blood T cell repertoires in COVID-19. Study in general: The origin of the acute and convalescent COVID-19 samples was the United States, Italy and Spain. Sample material is recorded as cDNA or gDNA derived from T cells, B-cell-depleted T cells, or PBMCs.

The CDR3 has 14 residues. Germline CDR1 reads SGHRS; CDR2 reads YFSETQ. The V end was cut by 2 bases, the J end by 2 bases, with 11 bases between. The protocol was immunoSEQ multiplex PCR, while the TCRdb copy is restricted to in-frame clones and leaves out a portion. The sample shows a few hundred thousand clones, roughly 90% of them seen only once. This chain uses TRBV5-1 with TRBJ2-7; D perhaps matches TRBD1 (5 bases). The clonotype originates from a man aged 35-49 years with acute or convalescent COVID-19. Input material: peripheral blood. CDR3 DNA sequence: TGCGCCAGCAGCTTCCAGGGTTGGGCCTACGAGCAGTACTTC. Translation: CASSFQGWAYEQYF. The whole variable domain, remainder taken from reference TRBV5-1 and TRBJ2-7, is KAGVTQTPRYLIKTRGQQVTLSCSPISGHRSVSWYQQTPGQGLQFLFEYFSETQRNKGNFPGRFSGRQFSNSRSEMNVSTLELGDSALYLCASSFQGWAYEQYFGPGTRLTVT.